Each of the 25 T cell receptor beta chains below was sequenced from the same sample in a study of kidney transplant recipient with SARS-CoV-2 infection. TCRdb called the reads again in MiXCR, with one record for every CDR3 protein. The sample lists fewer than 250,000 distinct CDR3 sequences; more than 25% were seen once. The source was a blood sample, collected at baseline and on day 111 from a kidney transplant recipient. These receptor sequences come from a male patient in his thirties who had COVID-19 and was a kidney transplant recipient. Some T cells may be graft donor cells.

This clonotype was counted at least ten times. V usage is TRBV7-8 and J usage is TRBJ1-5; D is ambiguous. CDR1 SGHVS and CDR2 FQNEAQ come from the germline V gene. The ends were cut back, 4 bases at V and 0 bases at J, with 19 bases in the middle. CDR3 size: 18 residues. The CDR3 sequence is CASSSHRGGLNSNQPQHF. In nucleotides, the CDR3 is TGTGCCAGCAGCTCACACCGAGGAGGGCTCAATAGCAATCAGCCCCAGCATTTT.

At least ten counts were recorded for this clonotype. CDR3 DNA: TGTGCCAGCACAGGAGATAGCAATCAGCCCCAGCATTTT. Translation gives CASTGDSNQPQHF. The chain links TRBV7-8 to TRBJ1-5; D call uncertain. The length of the CDR3 is 13 residues. Trimming left V 7 bases short and J 0 bases short, with 7 bases between. Germline V gene sequence: CDR1 SGHVS, CDR2 FQNEAQ.

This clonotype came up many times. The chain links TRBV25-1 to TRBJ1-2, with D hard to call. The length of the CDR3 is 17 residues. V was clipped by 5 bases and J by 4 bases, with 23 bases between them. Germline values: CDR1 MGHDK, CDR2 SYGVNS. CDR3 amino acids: CASSPLRELGKTYGYTF. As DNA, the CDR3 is TGTGCCAGCAGTCCGTTACGAGAACTGGGAAAGACCTATGGCTACACCTTC.

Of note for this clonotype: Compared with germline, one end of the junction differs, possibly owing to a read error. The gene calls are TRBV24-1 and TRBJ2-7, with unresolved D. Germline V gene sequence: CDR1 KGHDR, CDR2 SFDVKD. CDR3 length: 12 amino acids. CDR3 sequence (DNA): TGTGCCACCAGTGATTCTCGGATCGAGCAGTCCTTC. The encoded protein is CATSDSRIEQSF.

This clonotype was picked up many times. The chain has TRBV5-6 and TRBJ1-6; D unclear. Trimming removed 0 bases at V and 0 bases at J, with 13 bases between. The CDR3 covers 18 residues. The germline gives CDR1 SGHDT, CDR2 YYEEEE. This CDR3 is CASSLAGGSSSYNSPLHF. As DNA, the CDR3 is TGTGCCAGCAGCTTGGCCGGTGGCTCTAGCTCCTATAATTCACCCCTCCACTTT.

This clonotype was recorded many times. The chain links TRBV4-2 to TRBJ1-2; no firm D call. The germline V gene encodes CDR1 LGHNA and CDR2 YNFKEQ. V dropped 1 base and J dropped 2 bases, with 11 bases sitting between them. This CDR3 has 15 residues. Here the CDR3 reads CASSQGLGTNYGYTF. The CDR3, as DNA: TGTGCCAGCAGCCAAGGGCTCGGTACCAACTATGGCTACACCTTC.

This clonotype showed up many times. The CDR3 sequence: CASSSPPVLEQYF. The CDR3 DNA follows: TGTGCCAGCAGTTCCCCCCCCGTCTTGGAGCAGTACTTC. The genes are TRBV12-3 or TRBV12-4 and TRBJ2-7, with unresolved D. There are 13 residues in the CDR3. Trimming left V 4 bases short and J 7 bases short, with 14 bases between.

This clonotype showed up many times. In nucleotides, the CDR3 is TGTGCCCTGGGAAGGGGGCTTTACGAGCAGTACTTC. It encodes CALGRGLYEQYF. The chain carries TRBV30 and TRBJ2-7; 7 bases are shared with TRBD1. The J segment lost 4 bases and the V segment lost 8 bases, leaving 8 bases of the junction unmatched. Per germline, CDR1 GTSNPN and CDR2 SVGIG (reference sequence). The CDR3 sequence is 12 residues long.

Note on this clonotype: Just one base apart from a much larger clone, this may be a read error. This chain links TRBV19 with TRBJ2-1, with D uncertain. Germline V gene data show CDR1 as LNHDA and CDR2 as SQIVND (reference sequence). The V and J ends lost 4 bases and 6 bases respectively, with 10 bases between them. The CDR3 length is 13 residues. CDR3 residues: CASSTGDRNEQFF. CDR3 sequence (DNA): TGTGCCAGTAGTACGGGCGACCGCAATGAGCAGTTCTTC.

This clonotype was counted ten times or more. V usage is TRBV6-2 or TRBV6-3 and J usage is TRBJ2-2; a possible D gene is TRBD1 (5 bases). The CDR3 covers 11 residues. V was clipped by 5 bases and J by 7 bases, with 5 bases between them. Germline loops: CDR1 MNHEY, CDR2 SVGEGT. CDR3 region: CASSQGGELFF. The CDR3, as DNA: TGTGCCAGCAGTCAGGGCGGGGAGCTGTTTTTT.

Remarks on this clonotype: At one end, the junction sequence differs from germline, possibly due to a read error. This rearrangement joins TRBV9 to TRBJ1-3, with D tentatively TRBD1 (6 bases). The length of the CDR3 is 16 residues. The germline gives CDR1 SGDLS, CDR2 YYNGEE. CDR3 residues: CANSEGVGAGKNTIYF. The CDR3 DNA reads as TGTGCCAACAGCGAGGGGGTAGGGGCTGGTAAAAACACCATATATTTT.

The CDR3 here is CASRTGMVEQFF. In nucleotides, the CDR3 is TGTGCCAGCAGGACAGGGATGGTTGAGCAGTTCTTC. The gene calls are TRBV28 and TRBJ2-1; 7 positions agree with TRBD1. V was clipped by 6 bases and J by 9 bases; unmatched bases: 5. This CDR3 comprises 12 residues. CDR1 is MDHEN and CDR2 is SYDVKM in the germline V gene.

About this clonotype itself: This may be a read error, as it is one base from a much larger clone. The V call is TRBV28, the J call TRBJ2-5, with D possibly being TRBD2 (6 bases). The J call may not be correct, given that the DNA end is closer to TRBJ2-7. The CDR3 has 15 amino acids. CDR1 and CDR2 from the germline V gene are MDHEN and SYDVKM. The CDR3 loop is CASSSNSGSFYEQYF. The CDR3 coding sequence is TGTGCCAGCAGTTCCAATAGCGGAAGCTTCTACGAGCAGTACTTC.

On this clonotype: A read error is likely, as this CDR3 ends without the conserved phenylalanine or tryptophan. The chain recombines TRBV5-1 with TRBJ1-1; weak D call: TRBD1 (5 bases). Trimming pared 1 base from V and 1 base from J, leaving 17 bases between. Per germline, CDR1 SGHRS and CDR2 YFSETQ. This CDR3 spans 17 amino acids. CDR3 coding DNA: TGCGCCAGCAGCTTGACCCGAGGGGAAGGGGCGAACACTGAAGCTTTCCTT. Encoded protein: CASSLTRGEGANTEAFL.

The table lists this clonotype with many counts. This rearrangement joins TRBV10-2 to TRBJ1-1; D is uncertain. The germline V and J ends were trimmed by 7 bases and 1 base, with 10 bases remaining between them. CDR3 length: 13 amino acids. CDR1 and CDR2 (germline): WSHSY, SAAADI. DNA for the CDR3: TGCGCCAGCACTAGAACGAGGAACACTGAAGCTTTCTTT. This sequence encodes CASTRTRNTEAFF.

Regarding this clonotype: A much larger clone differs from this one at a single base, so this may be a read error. The CDR3 loop is CASSSAGGEVYEQYF. CDR3 DNA: TGTGCCAGCAGCTCCGCCGGAGGGGAAGTCTACGAGCAGTACTTC. The gene calls are TRBV7-2 and TRBJ2-7, with a possible D match to TRBD2 (6 bases). Per germline, CDR1 SGHTA and CDR2 FQGNSA. V was shortened by 4 bases and J by 3 bases, with 16 bases between the two germline ends. The length of the CDR3 is 15 residues.

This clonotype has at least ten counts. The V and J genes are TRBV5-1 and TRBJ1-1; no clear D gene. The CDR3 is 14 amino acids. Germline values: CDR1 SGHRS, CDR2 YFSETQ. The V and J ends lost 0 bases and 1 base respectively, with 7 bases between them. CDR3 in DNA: TGCGCCAGCAGCTTGGACAGTAAGAACACTGAAGCTTTCTTT. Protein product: CASSLDSKNTEAFF. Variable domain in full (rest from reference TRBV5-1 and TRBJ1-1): KAGVTQTPRYLIKTRGQQVTLSCSPISGHRSVSWYQQTPGQGLQFLFEYFSETQRNKGNFPGRFSGRQFSNSRSEMNVSTLELGDSALYLCASSLDSKNTEAFFGQGTRLTVV.

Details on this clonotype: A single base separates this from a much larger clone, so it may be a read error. CDR3: CASSIDREDEQYF. The DNA of the CDR3 is TGTGCCAGCAGCATTGACAGGGAAGATGAGCAGTACTTC. V usage is TRBV12-3 or TRBV12-4 and J usage is TRBJ2-3, with 7 bases matching TRBD1. The J call could be wrong; TRBJ2-7 is a better fit for the DNA end. This CDR3 contains 13 residues.

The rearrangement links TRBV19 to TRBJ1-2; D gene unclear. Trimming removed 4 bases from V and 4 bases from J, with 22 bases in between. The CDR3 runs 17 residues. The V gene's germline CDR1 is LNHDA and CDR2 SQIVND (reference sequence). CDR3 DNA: TGTGCCAGTAGTACCGCAATGACAAATCGAAAGACCTATGGCTACACCTTC. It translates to CASSTAMTNRKTYGYTF.

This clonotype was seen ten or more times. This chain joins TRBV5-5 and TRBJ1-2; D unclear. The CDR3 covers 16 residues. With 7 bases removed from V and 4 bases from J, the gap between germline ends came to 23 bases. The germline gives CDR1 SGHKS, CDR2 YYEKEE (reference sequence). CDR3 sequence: CASAQTVSRKTYGYTF. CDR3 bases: TGTGCCAGCGCGCAAACTGTCTCGCGAAAGACCTATGGCTACACCTTC.

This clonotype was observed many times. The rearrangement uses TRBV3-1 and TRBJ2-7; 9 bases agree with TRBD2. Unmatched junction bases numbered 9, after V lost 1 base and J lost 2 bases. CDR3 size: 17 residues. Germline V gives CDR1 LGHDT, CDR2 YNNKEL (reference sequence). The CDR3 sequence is CASSQGTGLARPYEQYF. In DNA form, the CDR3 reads TGTGCCAGCAGCCAAGGCACCGGACTAGCGAGGCCCTACGAGCAGTACTTC.

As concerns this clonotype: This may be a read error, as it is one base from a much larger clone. The CDR3: CASKTSGSAGELLF. CDR3 coding DNA: TGTGCCAGTAAGACTAGCGGGAGCGCCGGGGAGCTGCTTTTT. The chain uses TRBV6-8 and TRBJ2-2; TRBD2 aligns across 12 bases. Germline V gene data show CDR1 as MNHGY and CDR2 as SAAAGT. The CDR3 spans 14 residues.

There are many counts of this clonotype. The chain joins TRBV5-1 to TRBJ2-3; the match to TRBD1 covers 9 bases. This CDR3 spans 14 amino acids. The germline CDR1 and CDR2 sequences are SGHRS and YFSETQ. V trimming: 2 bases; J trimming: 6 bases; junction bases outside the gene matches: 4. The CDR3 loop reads CASSFGQGWDTQYF. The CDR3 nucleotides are TGCGCCAGCAGCTTCGGACAGGGGTGGGATACGCAGTATTTT.

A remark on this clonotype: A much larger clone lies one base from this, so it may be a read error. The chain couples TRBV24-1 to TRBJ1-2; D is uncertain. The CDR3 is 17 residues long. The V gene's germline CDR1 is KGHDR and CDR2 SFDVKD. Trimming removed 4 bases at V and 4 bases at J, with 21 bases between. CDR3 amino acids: CATSDSSSTGKTYGYTF. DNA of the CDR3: TGTGCCACCAGTGACTCCAGTAGTACCGGAAAGACCTATGGCTACACCTTC.

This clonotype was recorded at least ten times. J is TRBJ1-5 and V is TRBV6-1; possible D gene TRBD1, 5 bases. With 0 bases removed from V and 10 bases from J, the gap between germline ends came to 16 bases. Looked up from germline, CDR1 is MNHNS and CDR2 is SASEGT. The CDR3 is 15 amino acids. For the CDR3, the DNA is TGTGCCAGCAGTGAAGCGGGGCAGGCCGAACAACCCCAGCATTTT. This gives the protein CASSEAGQAEQPQHF.